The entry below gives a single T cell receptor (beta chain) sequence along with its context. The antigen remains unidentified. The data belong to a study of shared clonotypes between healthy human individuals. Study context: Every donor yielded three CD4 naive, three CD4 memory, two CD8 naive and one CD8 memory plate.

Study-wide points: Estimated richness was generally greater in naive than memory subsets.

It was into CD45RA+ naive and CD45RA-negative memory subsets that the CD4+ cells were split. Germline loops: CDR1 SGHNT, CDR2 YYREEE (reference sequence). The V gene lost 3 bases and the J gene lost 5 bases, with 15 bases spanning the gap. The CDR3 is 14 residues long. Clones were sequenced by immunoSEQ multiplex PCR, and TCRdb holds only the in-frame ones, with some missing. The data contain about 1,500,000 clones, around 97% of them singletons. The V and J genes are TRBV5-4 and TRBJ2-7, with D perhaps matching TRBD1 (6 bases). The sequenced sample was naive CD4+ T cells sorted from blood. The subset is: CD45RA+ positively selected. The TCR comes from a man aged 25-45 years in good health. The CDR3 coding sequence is TGTGCCAGCAGCTCGAACCAGGGGTTCAACGAGCAGTACTTC. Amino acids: CASSSNQGFNEQYF.